Presented here are 11 T cell receptor beta chains from one specimen sequenced in a study of blood T cell repertoires in COVID-19. This table comes from immunoSEQ multiplex PCR, and its TCRdb copy is limited to in-frame clones, with some not included. The sample has under 200,000 clones; about 83% are singletons. The sample was peripheral blood. These receptors were collected from a human donor in a cohort sampled during active COVID-19.

The genes are TRBV6-5 and TRBJ1-1, with 12 bases matching TRBD1. J was trimmed by 11 bases and V by 4 bases; bases with no gene match: 8. The CDR3 extends over 14 amino acids. Germline lookup yields CDR1 MNHEY and CDR2 SVGAGI. CDR3 sequence (DNA): TGTGCCAGCAGTTCCCGGGACAGGGGGCTTGACGCTTTCTTT. Translating it yields CASSSRDRGLDAFF.

Notes on this clone: Other DNA sequences within the sample encode an identical CDR3. The rearrangement links TRBV19 to TRBJ1-5; 10 bases align to TRBD1. V was clipped by 5 bases and J by 3 bases; unmatched bases: 4. This CDR3 comprises 15 residues. Germline V gene data show CDR1 as LNHDA and CDR2 as SQIVND (reference sequence). The CDR3 bases are TGTGCCAGTAGTCTCGGACAGGGGGTCAATCAGCCCCAGCATTTT. Its protein is CASSLGQGVNQPQHF.

This chain connects TRBV6-5 to TRBJ2-7, with D possibly matching TRBD2 (6 bases). This CDR3 has 15 amino acids. Germline V lookup: CDR1 MNHEY, CDR2 SVGAGI. V shed 5 bases and J shed 3 bases, with 17 bases lying between them. The CDR3 sequence is CASSTPGLKHYEQYF. CDR3 in DNA: TGTGCCAGCAGTACTCCGGGACTCAAACACTACGAGCAGTACTTC.

There are a few counts of this clone. This chain uses TRBV19 with TRBJ1-4; 7 bases fit TRBD1. Germline values: CDR1 LNHDA, CDR2 SQIVND (reference sequence). V shed 7 bases and J 2 bases; nucleotides not matched to a gene: 7. This CDR3 has 15 amino acids. CDR3 region: CASKQGVATNEKLFF. CDR3 DNA sequence: TGTGCCAGTAAGCAGGGGGTGGCTACTAATGAAAAACTGTTTTTT.

The CDR3 reads CASSQGTSGSNTGELFF. For the CDR3, the DNA is TGCGCCAGCAGCCAAGGTACTAGCGGCTCGAACACCGGGGAGCTGTTTTTT. The V and J genes are TRBV4-3 and TRBJ2-2, with TRBD2 matching over 8 bases. Germline V gives CDR1 LGHNA, CDR2 YSLEER. The trim removed 1 base at V and 0 bases at J, leaving 4 bases unmatched. The CDR3 consists of 17 residues.

CDR3 amino acids: CASSDWTRGTEAFF. In DNA form, the CDR3 reads TGTGCCAGCAGTGATTGGACCAGGGGAACTGAAGCTTTCTTT. The J gene is TRBJ1-1, the V gene TRBV6-1; weak D call: TRBD1 (6 bases). V was trimmed by 3 bases and J by 5 bases, leaving 13 bases between them. Germline CDR1 reads MNHNS; CDR2 reads SASEGT. This CDR3 contains 14 residues.

The V call is TRBV19, the J call TRBJ2-7; TRBD1 matches 7 bases. Germline CDR1 and CDR2: LNHDA and SQIVND (reference sequence). V was clipped by 2 bases and J by 2 bases; unmatched bases: 9. The CDR3 is made up of 16 amino acids. CDR3 amino acids: CASSISWKGGTYEQYF. DNA for the CDR3: TGTGCCAGTAGTATAAGTTGGAAAGGGGGCACCTACGAGCAGTACTTC.

The table lists this clone with a few counts. The chain combines TRBV19 with TRBJ2-1, with D possibly matching TRBD1 (6 bases). The V gene lost 4 bases and the J gene lost 4 bases, with 11 bases spanning the gap. Germline V gives CDR1 LNHDA, CDR2 SQIVND (reference sequence). The CDR3 contains 14 residues. Here the CDR3 reads CASSSPDRYNEQFF. In nucleotides, the CDR3 is TGTGCCAGTAGTAGTCCGGACAGATACAATGAGCAGTTCTTC.

The J gene is TRBJ2-7, the V gene TRBV7-6, with 9 bases matching TRBD1. V shed 8 bases and J 4 bases; nucleotides not matched to a gene: 9. CDR3 size: 14 residues. From germline, CDR1 is SGHVS and CDR2 FNYEAQ. This CDR3 reads CASSPGQGLYEQYF. The CDR3 bases are TGTGCCAGCTCACCGGGACAGGGATTATACGAGCAGTACTTC.

V and J are TRBV7-2 and TRBJ2-7; D gene ambiguous. The CDR3 is 12 residues long. V shed 8 bases and J shed 1 base, with 9 bases lying between them. Germline V CDR1 and CDR2: SGHTA, FQGNSA. CDR3 sequence: CASGLFSYEQYF. DNA for the CDR3: TGTGCCAGCGGGCTCTTTTCCTACGAGCAGTACTTC.

The V call is TRBV12-3 or TRBV12-4, the J call TRBJ1-5; D ambiguous. The V and J ends lost 0 bases and 9 bases respectively, with 9 bases between them. CDR3 length: 13 residues. DNA for the CDR3: TGTGCCAGCAGTTTAGCGCTAAGTGGGCCCCAGCATTTT. The encoded protein is CASSLALSGPQHF.